This T cell receptor beta chain came from a study of early T cells in non-severe SARS-CoV-2 infection. Overall study results and limits: Comparison of clonotypes with VDJdb favored anti-spike CD8 responses while missing private and CD4 specificities.

This clonotype appeared many times. Its antigen is undetermined. CDR1 is KGHDR and CDR2 is SFDVKD in the germline V gene. V lost 4 bases and J 6 bases, leaving 14 bases between the germline ends. CDR3 length equals 15 residues. Each cDNA molecule carried a unique molecular identifier. TCRdb fed the 5' RACE reads into MiXCR, producing one record per CDR3 protein. The sample includes more than 60,000 distinct CDR3 sequences, approximately 9.5% seen only once; the top ten take just under 6%. The sequenced material came from whole blood. The chain is built from TRBV24-1 and TRBJ2-2; D is unresolved. This sequence was found in an adult who was a healthcare worker with PCR-confirmed SARS-CoV-2 infection or an uninfected control (not recorded which). CDR3 coding DNA: TGTGCCACCAGTGACACTCGGCCCGGCGCCGGGGAGCTGTTTTTT. Protein: CATSDTRPGAGELFF.